The 5 T cell receptor beta chains below all came from one sample that was sequenced in a study of human T cells and chemical hapten exposure. TCRdb called the RACE reads again in MiXCR, with one record for every CDR3 protein. Altogether under 50,000 distinct CDR3 sequences are present, more than 8% being singletons, with the ten largest covering over 20%. Time point indicated: patch test 3, about 24 weeks after DPC sensitization. Treatment defined: therapeutic diphenylcyclopropenone sensitization with weekly scalp DPC. Total RNA came from unfractionated whole blood. The sequencing here drew on whole blood, taken in connection with sensitization to the hapten diphenylcyclopropenone (DPC). These TCRs come from a man in his fifties with alopecia areata. Some clones in this sample may be carry-over from other donors' samples.

This clonotype showed up just a few times. This rearrangement joins TRBV13 to TRBJ2-7, with a possible D match to TRBD2 (5 bases). The CDR3 contains 15 residues. From germline, CDR1 is PRHDT and CDR2 FYEKMQ (reference sequence). V lost 5 bases and J 4 bases, leaving 18 bases between the germline ends. This chain's CDR3 is CASSARGLGRYEQYF. CDR3 bases: TGTGCCAGCAGCGCCCGGGGTTTAGGACGGTACGAGCAGTACTTC.

This clonotype was picked up a small number of times. The chain recombines TRBV29-1 with TRBJ2-3; 10 nucleotides align to TRBD2. The ends lost 2 bases at V and 2 bases at J; junction bases unmatched: 16. The CDR3 has 19 residues. CDR1 SQVTM and CDR2 ANQGSEA come from the germline V gene. CDR3: CSVEFPPGTSGTTTDTQYF. Written as DNA, the CDR3 is TGCAGCGTTGAATTCCCTCCTGGCACTAGCGGGACAACCACAGATACGCAGTATTTT.

This clonotype was seen many times. One junction end does not reproduce the germline sequence, and a read error may be involved. V and J are TRBV7-7 and TRBJ2-5, with TRBD1 matching over 7 bases. Germline lookup yields CDR1 SSHAT and CDR2 FNYEAQ (reference sequence). The CDR3 loop spans 14 amino acids. DNA of the CDR3: TGTGCTAGCAGCTTAGGGACAGCCCAAGAGACCCAGTACTTC. This sequence encodes CASSLGTAQETQYF.

This clonotype has ten or more counts. The chain recombines TRBV29-1 with TRBJ1-5; D possibly corresponds to TRBD1 (5 bases). Trimming pared 6 bases from V and 7 bases from J, leaving 16 bases between. The CDR3 is 13 amino acids. Germline CDR1 SQVTM, CDR2 ANQGSEA. The CDR3 loop is CSVQPHAGQPQHF. Here the CDR3 DNA reads TGCAGCGTGCAACCCCACGCAGGGCAGCCCCAGCATTTT.

This clonotype was seen only a few times. The chain recombines TRBV5-1 with TRBJ2-4; D call uncertain. The CDR3 is 14 residues long. Per germline, CDR1 SGHRS and CDR2 YFSETQ. Trimming stripped 2 bases from V and 2 bases from J, with 8 bases between. The CDR3 reads CASSFWRTKNIQYF. The CDR3 DNA follows: TGCGCCAGCAGCTTTTGGAGAACCAAAAACATTCAGTACTTC.